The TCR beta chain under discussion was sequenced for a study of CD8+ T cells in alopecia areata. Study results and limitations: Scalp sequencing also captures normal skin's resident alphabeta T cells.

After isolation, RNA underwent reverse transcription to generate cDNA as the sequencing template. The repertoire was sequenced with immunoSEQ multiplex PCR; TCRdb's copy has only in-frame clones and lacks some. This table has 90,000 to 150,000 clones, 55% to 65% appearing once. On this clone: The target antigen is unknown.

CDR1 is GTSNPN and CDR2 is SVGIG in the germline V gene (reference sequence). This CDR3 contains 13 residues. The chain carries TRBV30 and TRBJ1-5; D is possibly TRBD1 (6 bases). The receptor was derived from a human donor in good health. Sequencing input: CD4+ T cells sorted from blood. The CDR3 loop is CAMGGGRNQPQHF. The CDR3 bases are TGTGCGATGGGGGGGGGCCGGAATCAGCCCCAGCATTTT.